Listed here is a single T cell receptor (beta chain). Its antigen remains unknown. This sample is part of a study of monozygotic twins with inflammatory bowel disease. Study results and limitations: Relative to healthy twins, IBD patients had fewer clonotypes in common with others, a gap that was especially apparent with disease activity.

Germline V gene sequence: CDR1 MNHEY, CDR2 SVGAGI. The CDR3 totals 15 residues. It was around 3,500 ng of total RNA that each TCR library used. UMIs bearing a 6-nucleotide sample barcode were added through template switching. Reanalyzing the 5' RACE reads, TCRdb keeps one entry per CDR3 protein, without DNA. This repertoire comprises around 400,000 distinct CDR3 sequences; its ten largest clones make up less than 2.5%. Material for sequencing was blood. The TCR sequence derives from a human donor with ulcerative colitis or Crohn's disease, or a healthy co-twin of an affected twin (not recorded which). This chain joins TRBV6-5 and TRBJ2-1; the D gene TCRdb calls, TRBD2, cannot be checked with no DNA. The CDR3 loop is CASSYRRLQYNEQFF.